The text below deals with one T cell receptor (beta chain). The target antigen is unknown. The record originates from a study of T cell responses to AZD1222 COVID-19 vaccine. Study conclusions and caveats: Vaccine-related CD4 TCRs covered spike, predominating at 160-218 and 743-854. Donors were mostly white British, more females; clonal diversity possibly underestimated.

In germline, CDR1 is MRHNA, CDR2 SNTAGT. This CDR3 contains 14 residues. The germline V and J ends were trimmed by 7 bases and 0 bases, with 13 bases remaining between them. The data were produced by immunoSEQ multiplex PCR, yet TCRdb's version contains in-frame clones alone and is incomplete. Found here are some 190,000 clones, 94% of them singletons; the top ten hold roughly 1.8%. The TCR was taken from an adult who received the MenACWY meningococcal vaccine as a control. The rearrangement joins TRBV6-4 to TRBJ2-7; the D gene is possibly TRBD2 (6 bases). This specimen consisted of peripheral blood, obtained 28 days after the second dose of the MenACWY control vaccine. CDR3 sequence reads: CASNCGTVSYEQYF. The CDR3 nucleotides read TGTGCCAGCAATTGCGGGACGGTCTCCTACGAGCAGTACTTC.